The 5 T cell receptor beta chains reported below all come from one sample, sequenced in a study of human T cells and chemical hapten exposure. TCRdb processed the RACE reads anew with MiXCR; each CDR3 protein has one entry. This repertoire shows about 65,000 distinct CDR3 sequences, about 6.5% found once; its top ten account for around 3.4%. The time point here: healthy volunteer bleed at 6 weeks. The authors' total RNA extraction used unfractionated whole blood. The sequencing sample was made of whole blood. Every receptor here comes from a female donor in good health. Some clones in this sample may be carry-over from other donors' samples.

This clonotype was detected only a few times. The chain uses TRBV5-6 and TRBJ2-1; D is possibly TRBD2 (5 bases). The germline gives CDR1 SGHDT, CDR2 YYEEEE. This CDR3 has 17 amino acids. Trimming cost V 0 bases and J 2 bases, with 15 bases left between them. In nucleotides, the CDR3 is TGTGCCAGCAGCTTGGGCTCCGGGTTCGGGGCCTACAATGAGCAGTTCTTC. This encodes CASSLGSGFGAYNEQFF.

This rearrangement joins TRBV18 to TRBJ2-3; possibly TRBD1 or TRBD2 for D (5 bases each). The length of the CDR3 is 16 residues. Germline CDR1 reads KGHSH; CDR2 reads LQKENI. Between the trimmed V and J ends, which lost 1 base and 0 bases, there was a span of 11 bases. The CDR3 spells CASSPRQRISTDTQYF. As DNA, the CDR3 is TGTGCCAGCTCACCACGACAGCGGATTAGCACAGATACGCAGTATTTT.

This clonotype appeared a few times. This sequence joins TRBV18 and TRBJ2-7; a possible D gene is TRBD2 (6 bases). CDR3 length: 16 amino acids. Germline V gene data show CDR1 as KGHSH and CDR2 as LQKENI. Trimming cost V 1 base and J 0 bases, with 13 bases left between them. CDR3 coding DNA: TGTGCCAGCTCACCACTCGGGGGTCTACCCTCCTACGAGCAGTACTTC. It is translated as CASSPLGGLPSYEQYF.

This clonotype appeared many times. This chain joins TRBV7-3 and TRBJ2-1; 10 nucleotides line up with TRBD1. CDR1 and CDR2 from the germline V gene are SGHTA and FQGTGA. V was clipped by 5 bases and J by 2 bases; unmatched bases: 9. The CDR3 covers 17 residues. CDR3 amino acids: CASSPGTGVGTYNEQFF. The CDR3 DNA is TGTGCCAGCAGCCCAGGGACAGGGGTAGGCACCTACAATGAGCAGTTCTTC.

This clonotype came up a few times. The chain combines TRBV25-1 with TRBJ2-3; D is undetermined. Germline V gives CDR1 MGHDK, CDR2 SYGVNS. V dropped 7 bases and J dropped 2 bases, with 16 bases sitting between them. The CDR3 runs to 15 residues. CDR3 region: CASKSDLETTDTQYF. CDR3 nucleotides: TGTGCCAGCAAATCCGACCTTGAGACCACAGATACGCAGTATTTT. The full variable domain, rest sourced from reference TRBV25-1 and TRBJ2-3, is EADIYQTPRYLVIGTGKKITLECSQTMGHDKMYWYQQDPGMELHLIHYSYGVNSTEKGDLSSESTVSRIRTEHFPLTLESARPSHTSQYLCASKSDLETTDTQYFGPGTRLTVL.